Listed here are 20 T cell receptor beta chains from one sample, sequenced in a study of blood T cell repertoires in COVID-19. Some clones are missing from TCRdb's copy, which holds only in-frame ones; the method was immunoSEQ multiplex PCR. The sample has roughly 93,000 clones, 89% seen once. Sequenced sample: peripheral blood. These receptors all come from a man over 45 with acute or convalescent COVID-19.

The chain recombines TRBV6-4 with TRBJ2-2; perhaps TRBD1 as D (6 bases). The germline gives CDR1 MRHNA, CDR2 SNTAGT. The CDR3 consists of 12 residues. The V end lost 9 bases, the J end lost 3 bases, and 8 bases lay between the germline ends. The CDR3 reads CARTGYTGELFF. The CDR3 DNA sequence: TGTGCCAGGACAGGCTACACCGGGGAGCTGTTTTTT.

CDR3 amino acids: CATSDQGEPQHF. The CDR3 DNA is TGTGCCACCAGTGACCAGGGGGAGCCCCAGCATTTT. V and J are TRBV24-1 and TRBJ1-5; 7 bases are shared with TRBD1. This CDR3 comprises 12 residues. CDR1 is KGHDR, CDR2 SFDVKD, per germline. The trim removed 4 bases at V and 8 bases at J, leaving 1 base unmatched.

This clone was observed a handful of times. The chain links TRBV27 to TRBJ1-2; TRBD1 agrees at 7 bases. J lost 2 bases, V lost 0 bases, and 3 bases had no gene match. The CDR3 has 15 amino acids. The V gene's germline CDR1 is MNHEY and CDR2 SMNVEV (reference sequence). The CDR3 region has the DNA TGTGCCAGCAGTTTATCGATCAGGGGGAACTATGGCTACACCTTC. Translated, it gives CASSLSIRGNYGYTF.

The chain joins TRBV2 to TRBJ1-1; weak D call: TRBD1 (6 bases). The germline V gene has CDR1 SNHLY and CDR2 FYNNEI. This CDR3 has 14 residues. Trimming took 5 bases from V and 2 from J, leaving 12 bases between them. CDR3 residues: CASSFTGLNTEAFF. CDR3 sequence (DNA): TGTGCCAGCAGTTTTACAGGGCTAAACACTGAAGCTTTCTTT.

The CDR3 region is CASSPQGIGNTIYF. The CDR3 DNA follows: TGTGCCAGCAGTCCACAGGGAATTGGAAACACCATATATTTT. This chain connects TRBV11-2 to TRBJ1-3; TRBD1 might be the D (6 bases). CDR3 length equals 14 residues. Trimming removed 6 bases at V and 3 bases at J, with 12 bases between. Germline CDR1 SGHAT, CDR2 FQNNGV. The variable domain in full, completed from reference TRBV11-2 and TRBJ1-3, reads EAGVAQSPRYKIIEKRQSVAFWCNPISGHATLYWYQQILGQGPKLLIQFQNNGVVDDSQLPKDRFSAERLKGVDSTLKIQPAKLEDSAVYLCASSPQGIGNTIYFGEGSWLTVV.

The chain is built from TRBV30 and TRBJ2-1, with TRBD2 matching 8 bases. J gave up 9 bases and V 3 bases, and 10 bases lay outside the gene matches. The CDR3 is 14 amino acids. Germline V lookup: CDR1 GTSNPN, CDR2 SVGIG (reference sequence). DNA of the CDR3: TGTGCCTGGAGGAGGACTAGCCCTAGGGGTGAGCAGTTCTTC. It specifies CAWRRTSPRGEQFF.

This clone occurred once. V usage is TRBV6-1 and J usage is TRBJ1-5; 7 nucleotides agree with TRBD1. The CDR3 spans 15 residues. Germline V gene data show CDR1 as MNHNS and CDR2 as SASEGT. The ends lost 2 bases at V and 7 bases at J; junction bases unmatched: 8. This chain's CDR3 is CASSELWSGGQPQHF. The CDR3 DNA reads as TGTGCCAGCAGTGAATTATGGTCAGGGGGGCAGCCCCAGCATTTT.

The rearrangement joins TRBV2 to TRBJ1-2; 7 nucleotides line up with TRBD1. The CDR3 is made up of 14 amino acids. V dropped 6 bases and J dropped 4; count of bases not matched to a gene: 8. Germline lookup yields CDR1 SNHLY and CDR2 FYNNEI. CDR3 DNA sequence: TGTGCCAGCAGGACCGGGACAGTTCCCTATGGCTACACCTTC. It yields the protein CASRTGTVPYGYTF.

The chain has TRBV30 and TRBJ2-2; 8 bases map to TRBD2. With 2 bases clipped from V and 2 bases from J, the junction kept 7 bases outside the gene matches. The CDR3 is 16 residues long. CDR1 and CDR2 (germline): GTSNPN, SVGIG (reference sequence). DNA for the CDR3: TGTGCCTGGAGTAAGGTAGCGGGGCCAAACACCGGGGAGCTGTTTTTT. Translation: CAWSKVAGPNTGELFF.

This rearrangement joins TRBV6-1 to TRBJ2-7, with D possibly being TRBD1 (5 bases). Germline V CDR1 and CDR2: MNHNS, SASEGT. The ends were cut back, 0 bases at V and 1 base at J, with 10 bases in the middle. This CDR3 contains 15 residues. CDR3 DNA sequence: TGTGCCAGCAGTGAAGCGCCAGGGAAGTCCTACGAGCAGTACTTC. Protein sequence: CASSEAPGKSYEQYF.

The chain uses TRBV27 and TRBJ1-5; D is possibly TRBD1 (5 bases). From germline, CDR1 is MNHEY and CDR2 SMNVEV (reference sequence). V lost 2 bases, J lost 6 bases, and 20 bases lay in between. The CDR3 covers 17 residues. CDR3 sequence (DNA): TGTGCCAGCAGTTTAAGGGGCAGGGTGGATGTCGGTCAGCCCCAGCATTTT. Its protein is CASSLRGRVDVGQPQHF.

This clone was picked up a small number of times. The rearrangement uses TRBV28 and TRBJ1-2; D unresolved. Looked up from germline, CDR1 is MDHEN and CDR2 is SYDVKM. Trimming left V 6 bases short and J 4 bases short, with 9 bases between. The CDR3 spans 12 residues. In DNA form, the CDR3 reads TGTGCCAGCAGCCCACCGGGCTATGGCTACACCTTC. Residues: CASSPPGYGYTF.

The V gene is TRBV6-5, the J gene TRBJ2-1; 7 bases are shared with TRBD2. CDR1 is MNHEY, CDR2 SVGAGI, per germline. This CDR3 contains 14 residues. Trimming removed 4 bases from V and 7 bases from J; junction bases left unmatched: 7. CDR3 region: CASSSGGGENEQFF. The CDR3 DNA reads TGTGCCAGCAGTTCTGGTGGGGGGGAAAATGAGCAGTTCTTC.

V and J are TRBV19 and TRBJ1-2; TRBD1 agrees at 7 bases. The CDR3 consists of 18 residues. V lost 1 base, J lost 2 bases, and 13 bases stayed unmatched. The germline V gene encodes CDR1 LNHDA and CDR2 SQIVND (reference sequence). The CDR3 reads CASSIVNLRRGRNYGYTF. CDR3 bases: TGTGCCAGTAGTATAGTGAATCTGCGAAGGGGGCGCAACTATGGCTACACCTTC.

J is TRBJ2-3 and V is TRBV5-1; D possibly corresponds to TRBD2 (6 bases). CDR1 is SGHRS and CDR2 is YFSETQ in the germline V gene. V gave up 0 bases and J gave up 3 bases, with 14 bases separating them. CDR3 length: 16 residues. CDR3 in amino acids: CASSLGGGGATDTQYF. CDR3 sequence (DNA): TGCGCCAGCAGCTTGGGAGGCGGCGGGGCTACAGATACGCAGTATTTT.

V is TRBV30 and J is TRBJ1-2; 7 bases are shared with TRBD1. Unmatched junction bases numbered 8, after V lost 5 bases and J lost 8 bases. CDR1 is GTSNPN and CDR2 is SVGIG in the germline V gene (reference sequence). The CDR3 runs 12 residues. The chain's CDR3 is CAWQGGTYGYTF. Here the CDR3 DNA reads TGTGCCTGGCAGGGGGGAACGTACGGCTACACCTTC.

CDR3 region: CASSSSGTSGGPSYEQYV. As DNA, the CDR3 is TGTGCCAGCAGCTCCTCCGGGACTAGCGGGGGGCCTTCCTACGAGCAGTACGTC. The V call is TRBV7-9, the J call TRBJ2-7; TRBD2 matches at 15 bases. V was pared by 4 bases and J by 1 base, with 8 bases of the junction left unmatched. This CDR3 is 18 amino acids long. From germline, CDR1 is SEHNR and CDR2 FQNEAQ (reference sequence).

V and J are TRBV11-2 and TRBJ1-2; 7 bases fit TRBD1. Germline CDR1 reads SGHAT; CDR2 reads FQNNGV. This CDR3 has 12 residues. Trimming took 5 bases from V and 8 from J; bases not matched to a gene: 5. CDR3 sequence: CASSIQGRGYTF. CDR3 in DNA: TGTGCCAGCAGCATACAGGGGAGAGGCTACACCTTC. Filled out from reference TRBV11-2 and TRBJ1-2, the complete variable domain reads EAGVAQSPRYKIIEKRQSVAFWCNPISGHATLYWYQQILGQGPKLLIQFQNNGVVDDSQLPKDRFSAERLKGVDSTLKIQPAKLEDSAVYLCASSIQGRGYTFGSGTRLTVV.

CDR3 in amino acids: CATSRAEGRLHF. The CDR3 nucleotides read TGTGCCACCAGCAGAGCAGAGGGTCGGCTGCATTTT. The chain carries TRBV15 and TRBJ1-5, with D hard to call. V shed 1 base and J shed 15 bases, with 13 bases lying between them. Germline CDR1 and CDR2: LNHNV and YYDKDF (reference sequence). This CDR3 region has 12 residues.

V gene TRBV6-5 combines with J gene TRBJ1-4, with D uncertain. Trimming took 0 bases from V and 3 from J, leaving 11 bases between them. The length of the CDR3 is 16 residues. CDR1 and CDR2 (germline): MNHEY, SVGAGI. CDR3 loop: CASSYSTGLANEKLFF. CDR3 sequence (DNA): TGTGCCAGCAGTTACTCGACCGGGTTGGCTAATGAAAAACTGTTTTTT.